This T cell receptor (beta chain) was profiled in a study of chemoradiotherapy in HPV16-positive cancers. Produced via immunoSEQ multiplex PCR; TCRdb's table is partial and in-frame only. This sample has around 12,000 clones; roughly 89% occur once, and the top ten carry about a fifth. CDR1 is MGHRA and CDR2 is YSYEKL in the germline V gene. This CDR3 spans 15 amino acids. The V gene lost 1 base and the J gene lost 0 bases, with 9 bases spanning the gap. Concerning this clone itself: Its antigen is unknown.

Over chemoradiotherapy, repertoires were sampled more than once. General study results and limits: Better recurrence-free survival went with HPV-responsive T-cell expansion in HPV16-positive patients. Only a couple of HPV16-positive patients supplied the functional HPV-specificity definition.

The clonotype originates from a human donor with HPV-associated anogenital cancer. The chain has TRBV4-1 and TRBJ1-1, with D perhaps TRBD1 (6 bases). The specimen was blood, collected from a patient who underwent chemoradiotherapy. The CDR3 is CASSQGTAMNTEAFF. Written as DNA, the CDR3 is TGCGCCAGCAGCCAAGGGACAGCAATGAACACTGAAGCTTTCTTT.